This entry lists 9 T cell receptor beta chains sequenced from one sample in a study of shared clonotypes between healthy human individuals. The data were produced by immunoSEQ multiplex PCR, yet TCRdb's version contains in-frame clones alone and is incomplete. The sample lists 800,000 or so clones, about 96% occurring once. Selected positively for CCR7 and CD45RO-negative, naive CD8 cells excluded terminally differentiated effector memory CD45RA+ cells. The sequenced material came from naive CD8+ T cells sorted from blood. The receptor set was obtained from a man between 25 and 39 years old in good health.

The chain couples TRBV7-8 to TRBJ2-3; D uncertain. V lost 8 bases and J lost 6, with 9 bases in between. The CDR3 totals 11 residues. Germline CDR1 SGHVS, CDR2 FQNEAQ. As DNA, the CDR3 is TGTGCCAGCTTTGGGTCTGATACGCAGTATTTT. Residues: CASFGSDTQYF.

The chain carries TRBV7-9 and TRBJ2-5, with TRBD1 matching over 11 bases. The CDR3 is 17 residues long. Germline V gives CDR1 SEHNR, CDR2 FQNEAQ (reference sequence). J was trimmed by 5 bases and V by 5 bases; bases with no gene match: 13. The CDR3 reads CASSMPGQGGPWETQYF. The CDR3 coding sequence is TGTGCCAGCAGCATGCCGGGACAGGGGGGCCCCTGGGAGACCCAGTACTTC.

V and J are TRBV4-1 and TRBJ1-4; D not resolved. Trimming took 2 bases from V and 5 from J, leaving 18 bases between them. Germline assignment: CDR1 MGHRA and CDR2 YSYEKL. The CDR3 has 17 residues. CDR3 sequence reads: CASSQYIAGQQNEKLFF. The CDR3 DNA follows: TGCGCCAGCAGCCAATACATCGCAGGCCAACAAAATGAAAAACTGTTTTTT.

The chain is built from TRBV11-2 and TRBJ1-2; D is possibly TRBD1 (6 bases). Germline assignment: CDR1 SGHAT and CDR2 FQNNGV. There are 14 residues in the CDR3. V was clipped by 1 base and J by 7 bases, with 13 bases between them. In nucleotides, the CDR3 is TGTGCCAGCAGCTTAGCGTCACAGGGAGGTGGCTACACCTTC. Protein product: CASSLASQGGGYTF. The full variable domain, with the rest looked up from reference TRBV11-2 and TRBJ1-2, is EAGVAQSPRYKIIEKRQSVAFWCNPISGHATLYWYQQILGQGPKLLIQFQNNGVVDDSQLPKDRFSAERLKGVDSTLKIQPAKLEDSAVYLCASSLASQGGGYTFGSGTRLTVV.

Only a few counts were recorded for this clone. This chain joins TRBV30 and TRBJ1-2, with unresolved D. CDR3 length: 11 residues. The germline V and J ends were trimmed by 8 bases and 8 bases, with 15 bases remaining between them. The germline gives CDR1 GTSNPN, CDR2 SVGIG (reference sequence). CDR3 sequence: CAHSGGAGYTF. CDR3 bases: TGTGCCCACTCAGGCGGTGCCGGCTACACCTTC.

The rearrangement links TRBV28 to TRBJ1-5; D remains ambiguous. The CDR3 totals 13 residues. Trimming removed 3 bases from V and 4 bases from J, with 7 bases in between. Germline V gives CDR1 MDHEN, CDR2 SYDVKM. CDR3: CASSLAENQPQHF. The CDR3 DNA is TGTGCCAGCAGTTTGGCAGAAAATCAGCCCCAGCATTTT.

V gene TRBV10-1 combines with J gene TRBJ1-3; D is ambiguous. V lost 4 bases, J lost 4 bases, and 8 bases lay in between. There are 13 residues in the CDR3. Germline V CDR1 and CDR2: WNHNN, SYGVQD (reference sequence). CDR3 nucleotides: TGCGCCAGCAGTGCTGATATAGGAAACACCATATATTTT. This encodes CASSADIGNTIYF.

The J gene is TRBJ1-1, the V gene TRBV11-2; D not certain. V lost 1 base, J lost 2 bases, and 14 bases lay in between. In germline, CDR1 is SGHAT, CDR2 FQNNGV. The length of the CDR3 is 16 residues. CDR3 protein: CASSLGKDGLNTEAFF. For the CDR3, the DNA is TGTGCCAGCAGCTTAGGAAAGGACGGCCTTAACACTGAAGCTTTCTTT.

This rearrangement joins TRBV29-1 to TRBJ2-1; 8 bases fit TRBD1. CDR1 SQVTM and CDR2 ANQGSEA come from the germline V gene. CDR3 length equals 14 residues. The V segment lost 6 bases and the J segment 7 bases; nucleotides outside the gene matches: 11. CDR3 sequence reads: CSVPGQGFRNEQFF. The CDR3 DNA reads TGCAGCGTGCCCGGACAGGGCTTTAGGAATGAGCAGTTCTTC.